These 22 T cell receptor beta chains share one sample of origin, sequenced in a study of PD-1 blockade in classical Hodgkin lymphoma. Libraries were prepared by immunoSEQ multiplex PCR; TCRdb keeps only in-frame clonotypes and omits some of them. This table holds around 6,000 clones, approximately 71% found once. Time point indicated: cycle 4 day 1 (C4D1), after 6 weeks of nivolumab. All patients relapsed after autologous stem cell transplantation, and brentuximab vedotin exposure varied. Thawed PBMCs underwent magnetic negative selection to obtain purified CD8+ T cells. This sample comprised CD8+ T cells from blood, obtained before the fourth cycle of nivolumab. The receptors were sampled from a human donor with classical Hodgkin lymphoma.

The rearrangement joins TRBV6-5 to TRBJ1-2; D uncertain. There are 15 residues in the CDR3. Trimming cost V 6 bases and J 4 bases, with 18 bases left between them. Germline values: CDR1 MNHEY, CDR2 SVGAGI. The CDR3 bases are TGTGCCAGCAGAGGCAGTTCCCATAAGATCTATGGCTACACCTTC. This encodes CASRGSSHKIYGYTF.

CDR3 in DNA: TGTGCCAGCAGCTTGAGTAAAGGGTCCTATTCTGAAGCTTTCTTT. Translation: CASSLSKGSYSEAFF. V is TRBV7-2 and J is TRBJ1-1, with D unresolved. This CDR3 contains 15 residues. V lost 3 bases to trimming and J lost 6 bases, with 17 bases between them. Germline V gene sequence: CDR1 SGHTA, CDR2 FQGNSA. The full variable domain, rest sourced from reference TRBV7-2 and TRBJ1-1, is GAGVSQSPSNKVTEKGKDVELRCDPISGHTALYWYRQSLGQGLEFLIYFQGNSAPDKSGLPSDRFSAERTGGSVSTLTIQRTQQEDSAVYLCASSLSKGSYSEAFFGQGTRLTVV.

This chain joins TRBV7-9 and TRBJ2-7; 9 nucleotides line up with TRBD2. The CDR3 covers 15 residues. CDR1 is SEHNR, CDR2 FQNEAQ, per germline (reference sequence). Unmatched junction bases numbered 9, after V lost 5 bases and J lost 4 bases. CDR3: CASSPPTSGPYEQYF. The CDR3 coding sequence is TGTGCCAGCAGCCCCCCAACTAGCGGGCCTTACGAGCAGTACTTC.

The V gene is TRBV27, the J gene TRBJ1-5, with 8 bases matching TRBD1. The CDR3 length is 15 residues. J was trimmed by 3 bases and V by 6 bases; bases with no gene match: 7. Per the germline V gene, CDR1 is MNHEY and CDR2 is SMNVEV (reference sequence). CDR3 sequence reads: CASSTRQGINQPQHF. The CDR3 coding sequence is TGTGCCAGCAGCACTAGACAGGGGATCAATCAGCCCCAGCATTTT.

The chain recombines TRBV28 with TRBJ1-1, with D tentatively TRBD1 (6 bases). The germline V and J ends were trimmed by 4 bases and 5 bases, with 11 bases remaining between them. This CDR3 is built from 13 residues. Germline CDR1 reads MDHEN; CDR2 reads SYDVKM. The CDR3 nucleotides read TGTGCCAGCAGTTATACAGGGCGTACTGAAGCTTTCTTT. This gives the protein CASSYTGRTEAFF.

This clone is termed hyperexpanded (1% or more). The chain joins TRBV27 to TRBJ1-2; D may be TRBD1 (6 bases). Germline lookup yields CDR1 MNHEY and CDR2 SMNVEV (reference sequence). V lost 1 base to trimming and J lost 3 bases, with 12 bases between them. The CDR3 loop spans 15 amino acids. Here the CDR3 DNA reads TGTGCCAGCAGTTTATGGGGGGCCGGGGACTATGGCTACACCTTC. It yields the protein CASSLWGAGDYGYTF.

The J gene is TRBJ2-7, the V gene TRBV7-6; D is perhaps TRBD1 (5 bases). V lost 4 bases and J lost 5, with 12 bases in between. The CDR3 consists of 13 residues. CDR1 and CDR2 from the germline V gene are SGHVS and FNYEAQ. The CDR3 DNA is TGTGCCAGCAGCTCCTACTCCAGGGACGAGCAGTACTTC. Translating gives CASSSYSRDEQYF.

The rearrangement joins TRBV7-9 to TRBJ2-6; D possibly corresponds to TRBD1 (5 bases). Germline assignment: CDR1 SEHNR and CDR2 FQNEAQ (reference sequence). The CDR3 covers 19 residues. V was pared by 2 bases and J by 0 bases, with 17 bases between. CDR3 loop: CASSLIAAGLSSGANVLTF. In DNA, the CDR3 is TGTGCCAGCAGCTTAATTGCGGCAGGGCTAAGCTCTGGGGCCAACGTCCTGACTTTC. Drawing the rest from reference TRBV7-9 and TRBJ2-6, the complete variable domain is DTGVSQNPRHKITKRGQNVTFRCDPISEHNRLYWYRQTLGQGPEFLTYFQNEAQLEKSRLLSDRFSAERPKGSFSTLEIQRTEQGDSAMYLCASSLIAAGLSSGANVLTFGAGSRLTVL.

The chain is built from TRBV13 and TRBJ2-3, with D maybe TRBD2 (5 bases). The CDR3 length is 16 residues. The germline CDR1 and CDR2 sequences are PRHDT and FYEKMQ (reference sequence). V dropped 1 base and J dropped 3 bases, with 14 bases sitting between them. Here the CDR3 DNA reads TGTGCCAGCAGCTTAGTAGGCGGGTTTGGAACAGATACGCAGTATTTT. Translation: CASSLVGGFGTDTQYF.

This clone was detected only once. The V and J genes are TRBV7-7 and TRBJ2-3; 8 nucleotides line up with TRBD2. V was clipped by 0 bases and J by 4 bases; unmatched bases: 3. CDR3 size: 15 residues. Per germline, CDR1 SSHAT and CDR2 FNYEAQ (reference sequence). CDR3 sequence: CASSLAAGAADTQYF. The CDR3 nucleotides are TGTGCCAGCAGCTTAGCAGCGGGAGCGGCAGATACGCAGTATTTT.

The chain is built from TRBV25-1 and TRBJ2-5; TRBD1 is a possible D gene (6 bases). This CDR3 comprises 14 residues. CDR1 is MGHDK and CDR2 is SYGVNS in the germline V gene. V was clipped by 2 bases and J by 3 bases, with 10 bases between them. The CDR3 reads CASSETGWEETQYF. The CDR3 nucleotides are TGTGCCAGCAGTGAAACAGGGTGGGAAGAGACCCAGTACTTC.

This chain joins TRBV5-4 and TRBJ2-7; TRBD1 matches 7 bases. V dropped 4 bases and J dropped 1; count of bases not matched to a gene: 8. The CDR3 length is 15 residues. Germline V gene lookup returns CDR1 SGHNT and CDR2 YYREEE (reference sequence). The CDR3 DNA reads TGTGCCAGCAGCCTCCCGAGACAGGGTTCCTACGAGCAGTACTTC. The encoded protein is CASSLPRQGSYEQYF.

This chain connects TRBV9 to TRBJ1-2; no definite D call. From germline, CDR1 is SGDLS and CDR2 YYNGEE. V lost 5 bases, J lost 0 bases, and 11 bases lay in between. The CDR3 is made up of 14 amino acids. The CDR3 protein is CASRGEFTNYGYTF. The CDR3 DNA is TGTGCCAGCAGGGGAGAATTCACTAACTATGGCTACACCTTC. Together with reference TRBV9 and TRBJ1-2, the CDR3 gives the full variable domain: DSGVTQTPKHLITATGQRVTLRCSPRSGDLSVYWYQQSLDQGLQFLIQYYNGEERAKGNILERFSAQQFPDLHSELNLSSLELGDSALYFCASRGEFTNYGYTFGSGTRLTVV.

Sample share makes this clone medium-sized. The V and J genes are TRBV6-5 and TRBJ2-2; no clear D. The CDR3 sequence is 16 residues long. V shed 0 bases and J shed 6 bases, with 14 bases lying between them. Germline V gene sequence: CDR1 MNHEY, CDR2 SVGAGI. CDR3: CASSYSAPEQPGELFF. CDR3 nucleotides: TGTGCCAGCAGTTACTCGGCCCCGGAGCAACCCGGGGAGCTGTTTTTT.

This clone was seen a handful of times. One end of the junction is discordant with germline, which a read error may explain. The chain is built from TRBV19 and TRBJ1-1; D not certain. This CDR3 has 12 amino acids. Germline loops: CDR1 LNHDA, CDR2 SQIVND (reference sequence). CDR3 DNA sequence: TGTGCCAGTAGTCTAGAGAACACTGAAGCTTTCTTT. This encodes CASSLENTEAFF.

This clone was found a few times. The V gene is TRBV7-9, the J gene TRBJ2-1, with D hard to call. Per the germline V gene, CDR1 is SEHNR and CDR2 is FQNEAQ (reference sequence). V was trimmed by 5 bases and J by 8 bases, leaving 16 bases between them. This CDR3 region has 14 residues. CDR3 DNA sequence: TGTGCCAGCAGCCCCCTGACAATGCGCGATGAGCAGTTCTTC. This gives the protein CASSPLTMRDEQFF.

Worth noting for this clone: At the DNA level, this CDR3 is encoded by other sequences in the same sample as well. This chain links TRBV7-9 with TRBJ2-2; D ambiguous. The CDR3 covers 15 residues. V was pared by 11 bases and J by 3 bases, with 19 bases between. Germline V gives CDR1 SEHNR, CDR2 FQNEAQ (reference sequence). CDR3 residues: CAPSGIGGDTGELFF. In DNA form, the CDR3 reads TGTGCCCCCTCAGGAATCGGTGGGGACACCGGGGAGCTGTTTTTT.

V is TRBV5-1 and J is TRBJ2-7; the match to TRBD1 covers 7 bases. The ends lost 0 bases at V and 1 base at J; junction bases unmatched: 4. Per the germline V gene, CDR1 is SGHRS and CDR2 is YFSETQ. The CDR3 consists of 15 residues. Written as DNA, the CDR3 is TGCGCCAGCAGCTTGGTTCAGGGGGTGTCCTACGAGCAGTACTTC. Amino acid sequence: CASSLVQGVSYEQYF. The full variable domain, with the rest looked up from reference TRBV5-1 and TRBJ2-7, is KAGVTQTPRYLIKTRGQQVTLSCSPISGHRSVSWYQQTPGQGLQFLFEYFSETQRNKGNFPGRFSGRQFSNSRSEMNVSTLELGDSALYLCASSLVQGVSYEQYFGPGTRLTVT.

The chain recombines TRBV16 with TRBJ1-2; D uncertain. V was trimmed by 3 bases and J by 3 bases, leaving 5 bases between them. CDR1 KGHSY and CDR2 FQNENV come from the germline V gene. The CDR3 sequence is 12 residues long. This chain's CDR3 is CASSQGDYGYTF. For the CDR3, the DNA is TGTGCCAGCAGCCAGGGAGACTATGGCTACACCTTC.

This clone was seen only a few times. This sequence joins TRBV7-9 and TRBJ1-6; D gene uncertain. This CDR3 has 12 residues. The germline V gene encodes CDR1 SEHNR and CDR2 FQNEAQ (reference sequence). Trimming shortened V by 2 bases and J by 7 bases, and 3 bases separated the two germline ends. In DNA form, the CDR3 reads TGTGCCAGCAGCTTATCGAATTCACCCCTCCACTTT. Protein product: CASSLSNSPLHF.

The rearrangement joins TRBV9 to TRBJ2-1; the D is unclear. Germline CDR1 is SGDLS and CDR2 is YYNGEE. The CDR3 spans 13 residues. Trimming removed 4 bases from V and 6 bases from J, with 11 bases in between. The CDR3 coding sequence is TGTGCCAGCAGCCCGTATTCAGGCAATGAGCAGTTCTTC. Its protein product is CASSPYSGNEQFF.

The CDR3 loop reads CASSQDLLGGTGVETQYF. The CDR3 DNA reads as TGCGCCAGCAGCCAAGATCTCTTAGGCGGGACAGGGGTCGAGACCCAGTACTTC. The gene calls are TRBV4-3 and TRBJ2-5; 10 bases match TRBD1. V lost 0 bases and J lost 5; bases outside the gene matches: 12. CDR3 size: 18 residues. Germline CDR1 is LGHNA and CDR2 is YSLEER.